This TCR beta chain was profiled in a study of cytotoxic CD8 clonotypes in ibrutinib-treated CLL. Turning to the study itself: For this cohort, patients were 10 to 11 relapsed/refractory and some 15 treatment-naive, while 17 were IGHV unmutated.

This clone turned up a few times. Generated by immunoSEQ multiplex PCR, the TCRdb table keeps only in-frame clones and is missing some. The repertoire includes some 85,000 clones, 70% to 80% of them detected once, and about 26% sits in the top ten. The sample was PBMCs, taken after 24 months of ibrutinib treatment. The TCR was taken from a human donor with chronic lymphocytic leukemia.

CDR3 DNA sequence: TGCGCCAGCGGGCAGGGTGGTGAAAAACTGTTTTTT. Translated, it gives CASGQGGEKLFF. This chain uses TRBV5-1 with TRBJ1-4, with TRBD1 as a possible D gene (5 bases). Trimming took off 7 bases at V and 7 bases at J, with 11 bases between the two ends. Germline V gene lookup returns CDR1 SGHRS and CDR2 YFSETQ. The CDR3 runs 12 residues.